These 7 T cell receptor beta chains share one sample of origin, sequenced in a study of blood T cell repertoires in COVID-19. Assay used: immunoSEQ multiplex PCR; TCRdb lists only in-frame clones, some missing. This sample has around 270,000 clones, with around four fifths found just once. Sequences were obtained from peripheral blood. The receptors come from a man aged 55 to 69 with acute or convalescent COVID-19.

The chain has TRBV7-2 and TRBJ2-3; D may be TRBD2 (5 bases). V lost 5 bases and J 6 bases, leaving 15 bases between the germline ends. In germline, CDR1 is SGHTA, CDR2 FQGNSA. CDR3 length: 14 amino acids. In DNA, the CDR3 is TGTGCCAGCAGCCTGCGGACTGCCGAGGATACGCAGTATTTT. This encodes CASSLRTAEDTQYF.

The J gene is TRBJ2-2, the V gene TRBV6-2 or TRBV6-3; no clear D. CDR3 size: 15 residues. CDR1 is MNHEY, CDR2 SVGEGT, per germline. V lost 2 bases and J 9 bases, leaving 16 bases between the germline ends. This chain's CDR3 is CASSYGGSVSRELFF. The CDR3, as DNA: TGTGCCAGCAGTTACGGCGGCAGCGTCTCTCGGGAGCTGTTTTTT.

This chain uses TRBV10-3 with TRBJ2-5, with 10 bases aligning to TRBD2. The CDR3 is 16 residues long. V lost 3 bases to trimming and J lost 5 bases; unmatched junction nucleotides: 9. Germline V gene data show CDR1 as ENHRY and CDR2 as SYGVKD. DNA of the CDR3: TGTGCCATCAGTGACCCAAAGCGGGAGGGCCCTGAGACCCAGTACTTC. It yields the protein CAISDPKREGPETQYF.

In this sample, this clone turned up a few times. This chain links TRBV19 with TRBJ1-3; no clear D gene. This CDR3 comprises 19 residues. Trimming took 5 bases from V and 0 from J, leaving 23 bases between them. The germline CDR1 and CDR2 sequences are LNHDA and SQIVND (reference sequence). In DNA, the CDR3 is TGTGCCAGTAGTGGTACTCTCGGGCAGACTACTAGCTCTGGAAACACCATATATTTT. Translation gives CASSGTLGQTTSSGNTIYF.

The rearrangement links TRBV14 to TRBJ2-1, with 10 positions matching TRBD2. This CDR3 is built from 16 residues. In germline, CDR1 is SGHDN, CDR2 FVKESK. V shed 5 bases and J 10 bases; nucleotides not matched to a gene: 14. The DNA for the CDR3 is TGTGCCAGCAGCGAAATAGCGGCTAGCGGGAGTGGGGAGCAGTTCTTC. It is translated as CASSEIAASGSGEQFF.

Concerning this clone itself: The sample contains more than one DNA sequence encoding this CDR3. The chain couples TRBV19 to TRBJ2-7; possible D gene TRBD2, 5 bases. The germline V gene encodes CDR1 LNHDA and CDR2 SQIVND (reference sequence). This CDR3 has 14 residues. V lost 3 bases to trimming and J lost 0 bases, with 9 bases between them. As DNA, the CDR3 is TGTGCCAGTAGTATCGGCGGGTCCTCCTACGAGCAGTACTTC. Amino acids: CASSIGGSSYEQYF.

The CDR3 loop reads CASSLDLSGYEQYF. CDR3 nucleotide sequence: TGTGCCAGCAGCTTAGACCTAAGTGGCTACGAGCAGTACTTC. The chain combines TRBV7-8 with TRBJ2-7; D gene unclear. This CDR3 is 14 amino acids long. V was clipped by 1 base and J by 3 bases, with 10 bases between them. In germline, CDR1 is SGHVS, CDR2 FQNEAQ.